Listed below are T cell receptor beta chains from one sample, sequenced in a study of early T cells in non-severe SARS-CoV-2 infection. TCRdb recomputed calls from the 5' RACE reads with MiXCR, one row per CDR3 protein. The table has roughly 70,000 distinct CDR3 sequences, around 19% seen once. The specimen was whole blood, collected at baseline. These receptors originate from an adult who was a healthcare worker with PCR-confirmed SARS-CoV-2 infection or an uninfected control (not recorded which). CDR3s include the opening cysteine and the closing phenylalanine or tryptophan. A D gene is named only where the DNA matches it firmly. Rows may omit the clone size; those that give it use once, few, many or a size class.

CDR3 protein | CDR3 DNA | clone size | D gene | J gene | V gene
CASSFAGDSYEQYF | TGCGCCAGCAGCTTTGCAGGCGACTCCTACGAGCAGTACTTC | - | - | TRBJ2-7 | TRBV5-1
CASSSSGGDGYTF | TGTGCCAGCAGCTCCTCAGGGGGCGATGGCTACACCTTC | - | TRBD1 | TRBJ1-2 | TRBV11-2
CSARGPAPGTDTQYF | TGCAGTGCTAGAGGGCCGGCACCCGGCACAGATACGCAGTATTTT | - | - | TRBJ2-3 | TRBV20-1
CASRGVAGANTGELFF | TGTGCCAGCAGGGGAGTCGCAGGCGCGAACACCGGGGAGCTGTTTTTT | few | - | TRBJ2-2 | TRBV2
CATSDPKTANYGYTF | TGTGCCACCAGTGATCCCAAGACAGCTAACTATGGCTACACCTTC | few | - | TRBJ1-2 | TRBV24-1
CASSYSPRDPTYEQYF | TGTGCCAGCAGTTACTCTCCCAGGGACCCAACCTACGAGCAGTACTTC | few | - | TRBJ2-7 | TRBV6-6
CSALGQGAYYNEQFF | TGCAGTGCTCTGGGACAGGGGGCCTACTACAATGAGCAGTTCTTC | many | TRBD1 | TRBJ2-1 | TRBV20-1
CASSFSSGTYEQYF | TGTGCCAGCAGCTTCAGCAGCGGGACCTACGAGCAGTACTTC | - | TRBD2 | TRBJ2-7 | TRBV5-8
CSARADHPRPYGYTF | TGCAGTGCTAGAGCGGACCACCCAAGACCCTATGGCTACACCTTC | - | - | TRBJ1-2 | TRBV20-1
CASSFAGLALTETQYF | TGTGCCAGCAGTTTCGCTGGGCTAGCCCTTACAGAGACCCAGTACTTC | - | - | TRBJ2-5 | TRBV12-3/TRBV12-4
CASSESWSGQRELFF | TGCGCCAGCAGTGAGTCTTGGTCAGGCCAACGGGAGCTGTTTTTT | - | - | TRBJ2-2 | TRBV10-1
CASSHNLGGPYEQYF | TGTGCCAGCAGCCACAATCTAGGGGGGCCCTACGAGCAGTACTTC | - | - | TRBJ2-7 | TRBV4-2
CASSPFEAGLQPQHF | TGCGCCAGCAGCCCGTTCGAGGCAGGGCTGCAGCCCCAGCATTTT | - | - | TRBJ1-5 | TRBV4-1
CASSRPGQSYYEQYF | TGCGCCAGCAGTCGCCCGGGACAGAGCTACTACGAGCAGTACTTC | - | TRBD1 | TRBJ2-7 | TRBV23-1
CASSSTANTEAFF | TGTGCCAGCTCATCGACAGCGAACACTGAAGCTTTCTTT | - | - | TRBJ1-1 | TRBV18
CATSRDTANTDTQYF | TGTGCCACCAGCAGGGACACCGCAAACACAGATACGCAGTATTTT | - | - | TRBJ2-3 | TRBV15
CASSLGLQRSYEQYF | TGTGCCAGCAGCTTAGGATTACAGCGGAGCTACGAGCAGTACTTC | few | - | TRBJ2-7 | TRBV7-2
CASSLGTGTGGMNTEAFF | TGTGCCAGCAGCTTAGGGACCGGGACAGGGGGCATGAACACTGAAGCTTTCTTT | few | TRBD1 | TRBJ1-1 | TRBV11-2
CASSLGAGEWDEQFF | TGTGCCAGCAGCTTGGGAGCGGGAGAGTGGGATGAGCAGTTCTTC | few | TRBD2 | TRBJ2-1 | TRBV7-7
CSARDLRREIINEQFF | TGCAGTGCTAGAGATCTCCGACGGGAGATCATCAATGAGCAGTTCTTC | many | - | TRBJ2-1 | TRBV20-1
CAPEGWNTEAFF | TGTGCCCCGGAAGGGTGGAACACTGAAGCTTTCTTT | few | - | TRBJ1-1 | TRBV24-1
CASSSRDRNSPLHF | TGTGCCAGCAGTTCGAGGGACAGGAATTCACCCCTCCACTTT | few | TRBD1 | TRBJ1-6 | TRBV6-5
CASSPTSTDTQYF | TGTGCCAGCTCACCGACTAGCACAGATACGCAGTATTTT | - | - | TRBJ2-3 | TRBV18
CSAGQGTSGNTIYF | TGCAGCGCCGGACAGGGGACCTCTGGAAACACCATATATTTT | - | TRBD1 | TRBJ1-3 | TRBV29-1
CASSEASGTGELFF | TGCGCCAGCAGTGAGGCTAGCGGGACCGGGGAGCTGTTTTTT | few | TRBD2 | TRBJ2-2 | TRBV10-2
CASSLGLAGVSTDTQYF | TGTGCCAGCAGTTTAGGGCTAGCGGGAGTGAGCACAGATACGCAGTATTTT | many | TRBD2 | TRBJ2-3 | TRBV12-3/TRBV12-4
CASSFGASSGNTIYF | TGCGCCAGCAGCTTCGGGGCGTCCTCTGGAAACACCATATATTTT | - | - | TRBJ1-3 | TRBV5-1
CSGTGVQETQYF | TGCAGCGGGACAGGAGTGCAAGAGACCCAGTACTTC | few | TRBD1 | TRBJ2-5 | TRBV29-1
CASSYSGRNEQFF | TGTGCCAGCAGTTACTCGGGTAGGAATGAGCAGTTCTTC | few | - | TRBJ2-1 | TRBV6-5
CASSADLGGGHEQYF | TGTGCCAGCAGTGCCGATCTTGGCGGGGGCCACGAGCAGTACTTC | few | - | TRBJ2-7 | TRBV6-1
CSVGGNEQYF | TGCAGTGTTGGAGGGAACGAGCAGTACTTC | many | - | TRBJ2-7 | TRBV20-1
CASSVGLVSYEQYF | TGTGCCAGCAGCGTCGGACTAGTCAGCTACGAGCAGTACTTC | - | TRBD2 | TRBJ2-7 | TRBV7-2
CASSAPQGSPHF | TGTGCCAGCAGTGCTCCTCAGGGTTCTCCCCACTTT | - | - | TRBJ1-6 | TRBV28
CASSEGTTGANVLTF | TGTGCCAGCAGTGAAGGGACAACTGGGGCCAACGTCCTGACTTTC | - | - | TRBJ2-6 | TRBV6-1
CASSLERHEQYF | TGTGCCAGCAGCTTGGAACGGCACGAGCAGTACTTC | many | - | TRBJ2-7 | TRBV7-9
CATSGTGTEQYF | TGTGCCACCAGCGGTACAGGGACCGAGCAGTACTTC | medium-sized | - | TRBJ2-7 | TRBV15